A single sample is the source of the 27 T cell receptor beta chains below, sequenced in a study of PD-L1 blockade in urothelial cancer. Time point of the sample: peripheral blood 6 weeks after treatment start. Assay used: immunoSEQ multiplex PCR; TCRdb lists only in-frame clones, some missing. Among roughly 28,000 clones listed, less than 90% were seen once. This specimen consisted of PBMCs, obtained around atezolizumab (anti-PD-L1) treatment. The receptors were gathered from a man aged 65 to 79 with urothelial cancer.

The chain uses TRBV11-3 and TRBJ2-7, with TRBD1 matching over 7 bases. Trimming removed 1 base from V and 2 bases from J; junction bases left unmatched: 2. The CDR3 contains 14 residues. Germline CDR1 reads SGHNT; CDR2 reads YENEEA. The CDR3, as DNA: TGTGCCAGCAGCTTAGGGGGACAGACCTACGAGCAGTACTTC. Translated, it gives CASSLGGQTYEQYF.

This clone showed up just once. The V call is TRBV7-2, the J call TRBJ2-5; D perhaps matches TRBD1 (6 bases). The J call may be in error: the DNA end matches TRBJ2-7 better. CDR3 size: 14 residues. Germline assignment: CDR1 SGHTA and CDR2 FQGNSA. This CDR3 is CASSSRQAAYEQYF. In DNA, the CDR3 is TGTGCCAGCAGCTCCCGACAGGCCGCTTACGAGCAGTACTTC.

Comment on this clone: The sample contains more than one DNA sequence encoding this CDR3. The chain uses TRBV9 and TRBJ2-3, with D hard to call. The germline V and J ends were trimmed by 3 bases and 0 bases, with 8 bases remaining between them. CDR1 SGDLS and CDR2 YYNGEE come from the germline V gene. The CDR3 loop spans 14 amino acids. Here the CDR3 DNA reads TGTGCCAGCAGCGCCGTCACTAGCACAGATACGCAGTATTTT. This sequence encodes CASSAVTSTDTQYF.

This chain uses TRBV30 with TRBJ2-7, with 10 bases that match TRBD1. This CDR3 is built from 15 residues. The germline V gene encodes CDR1 GTSNPN and CDR2 SVGIG (reference sequence). V lost 0 bases to trimming and J lost 2 bases; unmatched junction nucleotides: 4. Written as DNA, the CDR3 is TGTGCCTGGAGTGTTACCGGGACAGGGGCCTACGAGCAGTACTTC. Translated, it gives CAWSVTGTGAYEQYF. Full variable domain (outside the CDR3, taken from reference TRBV30 and TRBJ2-7): SQTIHQWPATLVQPVGSPLSLECTVEGTSNPNLYWYRQAAGRGLQLLFYSVGIGQISSEVPQNLSASRPQDRQFILSSKKLLLSDSGFYLCAWSVTGTGAYEQYFGPGTRLTVT.

The rearrangement joins TRBV5-1 to TRBJ1-2, with a tentative D call TRBD1 (6 bases). CDR1 is SGHRS, CDR2 YFSETQ, per germline. The CDR3 totals 13 residues. Trimming shortened V by 2 bases and J by 2 bases, and 7 bases separated the two germline ends. The CDR3 DNA sequence: TGCGCCAGCAGCTTCGACAGGAACTATGGCTACACCTTC. Encoded protein: CASSFDRNYGYTF.

This rearrangement joins TRBV28 to TRBJ1-2, with 10 positions matching TRBD1. The CDR3 extends over 15 amino acids. The V and J ends lost 6 bases and 4 bases, in that order; junction bases with no gene match: 8. Looked up from germline, CDR1 is MDHEN and CDR2 is SYDVKM. In nucleotides, the CDR3 is TGTGCCAGCAGCACCCCGGGACAGGGGACCTATGGCTACACCTTC. Its protein is CASSTPGQGTYGYTF.

CDR3 DNA: TGTGCCAGCAGCCCCGTCGGGGAAAAACTGTTTTTT. As protein: CASSPVGEKLFF. This rearrangement joins TRBV6-5 to TRBJ1-4; D is unresolved. Between the trimmed V and J ends, which lost 6 bases and 8 bases, there was a span of 10 bases. This CDR3 contains 12 residues. In germline, CDR1 is MNHEY, CDR2 SVGAGI.

In its sample, this clone was seen once. The rearrangement joins TRBV7-2 to TRBJ1-4; D might be TRBD1 (5 bases). V was trimmed by 5 bases and J by 8 bases, leaving 18 bases between them. The CDR3 runs 15 residues. Germline-derived CDR1 and CDR2 are SGHTA and FQGNSA. The CDR3 loop is CASSPRRGGEEKLFF. The CDR3, as DNA: TGTGCCAGCAGCCCCCGCCGCGGGGGGGAGGAAAAACTGTTTTTT.

This chain joins TRBV28 and TRBJ2-3; 8 nucleotides match TRBD2. The CDR3 length is 13 residues. Germline lookup yields CDR1 MDHEN and CDR2 SYDVKM. V was clipped by 5 bases and J by 8 bases; unmatched bases: 6. Written as DNA, the CDR3 is TGTGCCAGCAGTGCGGGGGGACTCGGTACGCAGTATTTT. Translated, it gives CASSAGGLGTQYF.

The V gene is TRBV27, the J gene TRBJ2-3; D possibly corresponds to TRBD2 (5 bases). Germline V gives CDR1 MNHEY, CDR2 SMNVEV (reference sequence). The CDR3 length is 15 residues. Trimming shortened V by 4 bases and J by 5 bases, and 16 bases separated the two germline ends. DNA for the CDR3: TGTGCCAGCAGTTCCCCGGACTTACCGGGAGATACGCAGTATTTT. Protein product: CASSSPDLPGDTQYF.

The chain couples TRBV4-3 to TRBJ1-6; possible D gene TRBD1, 6 bases. The CDR3 totals 15 residues. Trimming pared 0 bases from V and 10 bases from J, leaving 13 bases between. Germline V gene lookup returns CDR1 LGHNA and CDR2 YSLEER. CDR3 in amino acids: CASSQEPGDNSPLHF. CDR3 nucleotide sequence: TGCGCCAGCAGCCAAGAACCAGGGGACAACTCACCCCTCCACTTT.

This rearrangement joins TRBV27 to TRBJ2-3; D is perhaps TRBD1 (6 bases). Germline V gene lookup returns CDR1 MNHEY and CDR2 SMNVEV (reference sequence). Trimming stripped 5 bases from V and 2 bases from J, with 14 bases between. The CDR3 loop spans 15 amino acids. Here the CDR3 DNA reads TGTGCCAGCAGTCTGGGTGGGGGCTTCACAGATACGCAGTATTTT. Its protein is CASSLGGGFTDTQYF.

The chain has TRBV29-1 and TRBJ1-1, with D possibly TRBD1 on 6 matching bases. The germline V gene has CDR1 SQVTM and CDR2 ANQGSEA. The CDR3 loop spans 13 amino acids. Trimming shortened V by 6 bases and J by 2 bases, and 13 bases separated the two germline ends. CDR3 region: CSVQTGTNTEAFF. CDR3 nucleotides: TGCAGCGTCCAGACAGGAACTAACACTGAAGCTTTCTTT.

The genes are TRBV5-1 and TRBJ2-2; TRBD1 agrees at 9 bases. The germline gives CDR1 SGHRS, CDR2 YFSETQ. V lost 4 bases, J lost 5 bases, and 9 bases stayed unmatched. This CDR3 is 16 amino acids long. CDR3 bases: TGCGCCAGCAGCCCGCGAGGGGACAGGGTTACCGGGGAGCTGTTTTTT. Translated, it gives CASSPRGDRVTGELFF.

V gene TRBV7-2 combines with J gene TRBJ2-5, with 8 bases that match TRBD2. The CDR3 runs 17 residues. J was trimmed by 2 bases and V by 2 bases; bases with no gene match: 10. Germline V lookup: CDR1 SGHTA, CDR2 FQGNSA. CDR3 DNA sequence: TGTGCCAGCAGCTTATCCCTCTCGGGGGGGATGCAAGAGACCCAGTACTTC. Translating it yields CASSLSLSGGMQETQYF. Variable domain in full (rest from reference TRBV7-2 and TRBJ2-5): GAGVSQSPSNKVTEKGKDVELRCDPISGHTALYWYRQSLGQGLEFLIYFQGNSAPDKSGLPSDRFSAERTGGSVSTLTIQRTQQEDSAVYLCASSLSLSGGMQETQYFGPGTRLLVL.

The chain recombines TRBV18 with TRBJ1-2; 9 nucleotides align to TRBD1. The junction had 5 bases not matched to a gene; V was cut back by 1 base and J by 8 bases. This CDR3 has 14 residues. Germline V gene data show CDR1 as KGHSH and CDR2 as LQKENI. CDR3 amino acids: CASSPRAGTGGYTF. Here the CDR3 DNA reads TGTGCCAGCTCACCACGGGCAGGGACAGGGGGCTACACCTTC.

This clone showed up just once. CDR3 residues: CASSGRGRLSGGNTGELFF. CDR3 nucleotide sequence: TGTGCCAGCAGCGGCCGGGGACGCCTTAGCGGGGGTAACACCGGGGAGCTGTTTTTT. V gene TRBV28 combines with J gene TRBJ2-2, with TRBD2 identical over 9 bases. J gave up 2 bases and V 6 bases, and 16 bases lay outside the gene matches. The CDR3 sequence is 19 residues long. The germline V gene has CDR1 MDHEN and CDR2 SYDVKM.

The genes are TRBV5-6 and TRBJ2-7; possibly TRBD2 for D (5 bases). V dropped 6 bases and J dropped 0 bases, with 16 bases sitting between them. The CDR3 has 15 amino acids. Germline CDR1 is SGHDT and CDR2 is YYEEEE. The CDR3 DNA follows: TGTGCCAGCACCCCCAACGGGGTAAGCTCCTACGAGCAGTACTTC. Encoded protein: CASTPNGVSSYEQYF.

The chain carries TRBV7-9 and TRBJ2-7; 7 nucleotides align to TRBD2. Germline trimming cut 5 bases from V and 0 bases from J; bases unmatched to any gene: 7. The CDR3 runs 15 residues. Germline V gene lookup returns CDR1 SEHNR and CDR2 FQNEAQ (reference sequence). The CDR3 spells CASSRPSGDSYEQYF. CDR3 coding DNA: TGTGCCAGCAGCCGGCCCAGCGGGGACTCCTACGAGCAGTACTTC.

The chain employs TRBV5-6 and TRBJ1-1; 7 nucleotides match TRBD1. J gave up 1 base and V 3 bases, and 9 bases lay outside the gene matches. The germline V gene has CDR1 SGHDT and CDR2 YYEEEE. This CDR3 spans 16 amino acids. The CDR3 sequence: CASSSSPGQKNTEAFF. In DNA form, the CDR3 reads TGTGCCAGCAGCTCGAGCCCGGGACAGAAGAACACTGAAGCTTTCTTT. Together with reference TRBV5-6 and TRBJ1-1, the CDR3 gives the full variable domain: DAGVTQSPTHLIKTRGQQVTLRCSPKSGHDTVSWYQQALGQGPQFIFQYYEEEERQRGNFPDRFSGHQFPNYSSELNVNALLLGDSALYLCASSSSPGQKNTEAFFGQGTRLTVV.

V gene TRBV28 combines with J gene TRBJ2-2, with 12 bases that match TRBD2. The CDR3 is 15 amino acids. Germline V lookup: CDR1 MDHEN, CDR2 SYDVKM. The V gene end was trimmed by 5 bases and the J gene end by 7 bases; junction bases not matched to a gene: 5. This CDR3 is CASSPRLAGVGELFF. CDR3 nucleotide sequence: TGTGCCAGCAGTCCGCGACTAGCGGGAGTCGGGGAGCTGTTTTTT.

In DNA form, the CDR3 reads TGTGCCAGTAGTAAGGGCGGGAGGGCGGAGACCCAGTACTTC. This gives the protein CASSKGGRAETQYF. The chain recombines TRBV19 with TRBJ2-5, with TRBD2 matching 9 bases. This CDR3 has 14 residues. With 4 bases clipped from V and 5 bases from J, the junction kept 5 bases outside the gene matches. Germline lookup yields CDR1 LNHDA and CDR2 SQIVND (reference sequence).

This clone was counted a single time. The chain's CDR3 is CASSLGQNYGYTF. CDR3 DNA: TGCGCCAGCAGCTTAGGACAGAACTATGGCTACACCTTC. This chain joins TRBV5-1 and TRBJ1-2; D might be TRBD1 (6 bases). The CDR3 runs to 13 residues. Germline assignment: CDR1 SGHRS and CDR2 YFSETQ. Trimming took off 2 bases at V and 2 bases at J, with 7 bases between the two ends.

V gene TRBV7-9 combines with J gene TRBJ1-5; D might be TRBD1 (6 bases). The CDR3 covers 13 residues. CDR1 is SEHNR and CDR2 is FQNEAQ in the germline V gene (reference sequence). V lost 3 bases, J lost 9 bases, and 12 bases lay in between. The CDR3 here is CASSLDSKGPQHF. CDR3 bases: TGTGCCAGCAGCTTGGACAGTAAGGGGCCCCAGCATTTT.

The chain recombines TRBV7-9 with TRBJ2-7, with 7 bases fitting TRBD1. There are 15 residues in the CDR3. The germline V gene has CDR1 SEHNR and CDR2 FQNEAQ (reference sequence). Trimming cost V 5 bases and J 4 bases; bases outside gene matches: 11. CDR3 DNA: TGTGCCAGCAGCCCCTCGACAGGGAGAAGGTACGAGCAGTACTTC. Amino acid sequence: CASSPSTGRRYEQYF.

The chain recombines TRBV28 with TRBJ1-2; 8 nucleotides agree with TRBD1. V shed 7 bases and J 5 bases; nucleotides not matched to a gene: 12. Germline loops: CDR1 MDHEN, CDR2 SYDVKM. This CDR3 is built from 15 residues. The CDR3 DNA reads TGTGCCAGCAACAGGGGGGGGGACAGACTGTATGGCTACACCTTC. It is translated as CASNRGGDRLYGYTF.

J is TRBJ1-3 and V is TRBV6-5, with D possibly TRBD1 on 5 matching bases. Trimming cost V 0 bases and J 4 bases, with 13 bases left between them. Germline lookup yields CDR1 MNHEY and CDR2 SVGAGI. The CDR3 loop spans 16 amino acids. The CDR3 loop reads CASSYSIWGRGNTIYF. The CDR3 nucleotides are TGTGCCAGCAGTTACTCGATATGGGGCCGAGGAAACACCATATATTTT.